A single sample is the source of the 31 T cell receptor beta chains below, sequenced in a study of blood T cell repertoires in COVID-19. Sequenced by immunoSEQ multiplex PCR; TCRdb stores in-frame clones only, minus some. The sample shows under 200,000 clones, around 80% of them seen only once. Material: peripheral blood. The receptors were gathered from a man under 40 with active or convalescent COVID-19.

V is TRBV12-3 or TRBV12-4 and J is TRBJ1-2; 7 bases agree with TRBD1. V shed 5 bases, J shed 5 bases, and the junction held 5 bases outside the gene matches. This CDR3 has 13 amino acids. The DNA for the CDR3 is TGTGCCAGCAGTCCGGGGACAGTATATGGCTACACCTTC. Its translation is CASSPGTVYGYTF.

This clone was counted a single time. The chain carries TRBV25-1 and TRBJ1-5, with D maybe TRBD1 (6 bases). The CDR3 covers 13 residues. CDR1 and CDR2 from the germline V gene are MGHDK and SYGVNS. The V gene lost 4 bases and the J gene lost 4 bases, with 8 bases spanning the gap. The CDR3 DNA reads as TGTGCCAGCAGTGTTCAGGGGAATCAGCCCCAGCATTTT. This gives the protein CASSVQGNQPQHF.

CDR3 protein: CATSDSADRGSVAEAFF. The DNA of the CDR3 is TGTGCCACCAGTGATTCTGCCGACAGGGGATCGGTCGCTGAAGCTTTCTTT. V is TRBV24-1 and J is TRBJ1-1; 8 nucleotides agree with TRBD1. Germline trimming cut 2 bases from V and 6 bases from J; bases unmatched to any gene: 13. CDR3 size: 17 residues. CDR1 is KGHDR and CDR2 is SFDVKD in the germline V gene.

This clone was recorded once. The V gene is TRBV7-9, the J gene TRBJ2-5; 9 bases are shared with TRBD1. Germline CDR1 SEHNR, CDR2 FQNEAQ (reference sequence). Unmatched junction bases numbered 9, after V lost 8 bases and J lost 5 bases. This CDR3 region has 14 residues. The CDR3 spells CASGRDRAPETQYF. CDR3 DNA: TGTGCCAGCGGGCGGGACAGGGCTCCCGAGACCCAGTACTTC.

This clone was detected a few times. The rearrangement joins TRBV3-1 (or the pseudogene TRBV3-2) to TRBJ2-3; TRBD2 agrees at 12 bases. The V and J ends lost 4 bases and 3 bases, in that order; junction bases with no gene match: 8. The CDR3 has 17 amino acids. Germline assignment: CDR1 LGHDT and CDR2 YNNKEL (reference sequence). CDR3 DNA sequence: TGTGCCAGCAGCCGGCTAGCGGGAGGGTTAGGGACAGATACGCAGTATTTT. This codes for CASSRLAGGLGTDTQYF.

J is TRBJ2-2 and V is TRBV3-1 (or the pseudogene TRBV3-2); weak D call: TRBD2 (5 bases). Germline CDR1 LGHDT, CDR2 YNNKEL (reference sequence). The CDR3 has 15 amino acids. Trimming removed 0 bases from V and 6 bases from J, with 11 bases in between. The CDR3 bases are TGTGCCAGCAGCCAAGATAGACTAAGACCCGGGGAGCTGTTTTTT. Encoded protein: CASSQDRLRPGELFF.

CDR3 bases: TGTGCCAGCAGCTTAGCGGGGGGAGCCACAGATACGCAGTATTTT. This codes for CASSLAGGATDTQYF. The gene calls are TRBV7-6 and TRBJ2-3; D may be TRBD2 (6 bases). V was shortened by 0 bases and J by 2 bases, with 9 bases between the two germline ends. Germline CDR1 and CDR2: SGHVS and FNYEAQ. The CDR3 length is 15 residues.

V is TRBV5-4 and J is TRBJ2-3; 12 bases are a match to TRBD1. Germline V gives CDR1 SGHNT, CDR2 YYREEE (reference sequence). V lost 3 bases, J lost 4 bases, and 9 bases stayed unmatched. This CDR3 contains 17 residues. The DNA of the CDR3 is TGTGCCAGCAGCTCGTCACCGGGACAGGGGGCGGCAGATACGCAGTATTTT. It translates to CASSSSPGQGAADTQYF. Using reference TRBV5-4 and TRBJ2-3 for the parts outside the CDR3, the full variable domain is ETGVTQSPTHLIKTRGQQVTLRCSSQSGHNTVSWYQQALGQGPQFIFQYYREEENGRGNFPPRFSGLQFPNYSSELNVNALELDDSALYLCASSSSPGQGAADTQYFGPGTRLTVL.

The chain couples TRBV12-5 to TRBJ2-2; D is unclear. V was cut by 1 base and J by 6 bases, with 12 bases left in between. In germline, CDR1 is LGHNT, CDR2 FRNRAP. CDR3 length equals 15 residues. The CDR3, as DNA: TGTGCTAGTGGTTTGGGAACAGAAGGTGCCGGGGAGCTGTTTTTT. It codes for CASGLGTEGAGELFF.

V usage is TRBV12-3 or TRBV12-4 and J usage is TRBJ2-7, with unresolved D. The CDR3 runs to 13 residues. V was clipped by 1 base and J by 3 bases, with 7 bases between them. CDR3 in amino acids: CASSLGQLYEQYV. The CDR3 nucleotides are TGTGCCAGCAGTTTAGGACAACTCTACGAGCAGTACGTC.

The chain has TRBV13 and TRBJ2-1; possible D gene TRBD2, 6 bases. The CDR3 consists of 15 residues. The ends were cut back, 3 bases at V and 1 base at J, with 10 bases in the middle. CDR1 and CDR2 from the germline V gene are PRHDT and FYEKMQ (reference sequence). The CDR3, as DNA: TGTGCCAGCAGCTTCTGGCGGGGTTCCTACAATGAGCAGTTCTTC. Its translation is CASSFWRGSYNEQFF. Full variable domain (remainder filled in from reference TRBV13 and TRBJ2-1): AAGVIQSPRHLIKEKRETATLKCYPIPRHDTVYWYQQGPGQDPQFLISFYEKMQSDKGSIPDRFSAQQFSDYHSELNMSSLELGDSALYFCASSFWRGSYNEQFFGPGTRLTVL.

V usage is TRBV14 and J usage is TRBJ1-1, with D hard to call. The CDR3 runs 15 residues. Germline loops: CDR1 SGHDN, CDR2 FVKESK. V lost 0 bases to trimming and J lost 4 bases, with 12 bases between them. Written as DNA, the CDR3 is TGTGCCAGCAGCCAAGATCCATCGGGGTCCACTGAAGCTTTCTTT. Its translation is CASSQDPSGSTEAFF.

This clone was observed a few times. This rearrangement joins TRBV27 to TRBJ1-1; 8 positions agree with TRBD1. Per germline, CDR1 MNHEY and CDR2 SMNVEV (reference sequence). The CDR3 runs to 18 residues. V lost 8 bases and J lost 5; bases outside the gene matches: 22. CDR3 sequence (DNA): TGTGCCAGCCAGGACAGCCCTCCCCGGACAGGGAGGAGAACTGAAGCTTTCTTT. It translates to CASQDSPPRTGRRTEAFF.

V is TRBV24-1 and J is TRBJ1-5; D may be TRBD1 (5 bases). This CDR3 is built from 14 residues. Germline V gene lookup returns CDR1 KGHDR and CDR2 SFDVKD. Trimming left V 3 bases short and J 9 bases short, with 14 bases between. CDR3 in DNA: TGTGCCACCAGTGATCCGGGGGGGTTGGCGCCCCAGCATTTT. Amino acid sequence: CATSDPGGLAPQHF.

This chain links TRBV19 with TRBJ2-3; 7 bases match TRBD2. This CDR3 is 16 amino acids long. Germline trimming cut 5 bases from V and 8 bases from J; bases unmatched to any gene: 16. CDR1 LNHDA and CDR2 SQIVND come from the germline V gene (reference sequence). The chain's CDR3 is CASSPRRAGPYGTQYF. The DNA for the CDR3 is TGTGCCAGTAGTCCTCGACGAGCGGGGCCCTACGGTACGCAGTATTTT.

The V call is TRBV14, the J call TRBJ2-1; possible D gene TRBD1, 6 bases. CDR3 length: 14 residues. V lost 3 bases and J 4 bases, leaving 10 bases between the germline ends. Germline CDR1 and CDR2: SGHDN and FVKESK. The CDR3 here is CASSHRTGYNEQFF. The CDR3 region has the DNA TGTGCCAGCAGCCATCGAACAGGGTACAATGAGCAGTTCTTC.

This clone was observed a few times. The chain joins TRBV19 to TRBJ1-2; 8 bases agree with TRBD1. With V trimmed by 2 bases and J by 4 bases, 6 bases remained unmatched. This CDR3 is built from 15 residues. In germline, CDR1 is LNHDA, CDR2 SQIVND (reference sequence). The CDR3 sequence: CASSIFRDRTYGYTF. In nucleotides, the CDR3 is TGTGCCAGTAGTATATTCAGGGACAGGACCTATGGCTACACCTTC.

This clone was picked up one time. The rearrangement joins TRBV5-4 to TRBJ1-5; D gene unclear. Trimming removed 1 base from V and 2 bases from J, with 10 bases in between. CDR3 size: 15 residues. CDR1 and CDR2 (germline): SGHNT, YYREEE (reference sequence). The CDR3 sequence: CASSLRPGGNQPQHF. The CDR3 nucleotides read TGTGCCAGCAGCTTGAGACCCGGGGGCAATCAGCCCCAGCATTTT.

This chain links TRBV19 with TRBJ2-2, with a possible D match to TRBD2 (6 bases). Germline V gene data show CDR1 as LNHDA and CDR2 as SQIVND (reference sequence). The CDR3 is 15 amino acids. Trimming removed 6 bases from V and 3 bases from J, with 14 bases in between. This CDR3 reads CASRRGGEDTGELFF. CDR3 nucleotide sequence: TGTGCCAGTAGAAGAGGAGGGGAAGACACCGGGGAGCTGTTTTTT. Supplemented by reference TRBV19 and TRBJ2-2, the full variable domain reads DGGITQSPKYLFRKEGQNVTLSCEQNLNHDAMYWYRQDPGQGLRLIYYSQIVNDFQKGDIAEGYSVSREKKESFPLTVTSAQKNPTAFYLCASRRGGEDTGELFFGEGSRLTVL.

The chain recombines TRBV7-8 with TRBJ1-3; maybe TRBD1 (5 bases). Trimming stripped 0 bases from V and 0 bases from J, with 12 bases between. Germline assignment: CDR1 SGHVS and CDR2 FQNEAQ. The CDR3 has 17 amino acids. Here the CDR3 reads CASSLARDPVSGNTIYF. CDR3 DNA: TGTGCCAGCAGCTTAGCGCGGGACCCCGTCTCTGGAAACACCATATATTTT.

The chain links TRBV24-1 to TRBJ1-5; the D is unclear. The CDR3 contains 10 residues. V was shortened by 12 bases and J by 7 bases, with 9 bases between the two germline ends. Germline loops: CDR1 KGHDR, CDR2 SFDVKD. CDR3 DNA sequence: TGTGCCGCGGGGAGACAGCCCCAGCATTTT. Its protein is CAAGRQPQHF.

For the CDR3, the DNA is TGTGCCAGCAGTTCCCTCCCTACCAAAAACATTCAGTACTTC. Residues: CASSSLPTKNIQYF. The rearrangement links TRBV6-5 to TRBJ2-4; D not certain. The CDR3 covers 14 residues. Germline CDR1 is MNHEY and CDR2 is SVGAGI. V lost 4 bases, J lost 2 bases, and 9 bases lay in between.

The chain couples TRBV13 to TRBJ2-3; D unclear. This CDR3 region has 15 residues. In germline, CDR1 is PRHDT, CDR2 FYEKMQ (reference sequence). Trimming stripped 0 bases from V and 2 bases from J, with 9 bases between. The CDR3 DNA follows: TGTGCCAGCAGCTTAGGCGACTTTCCCACAGATACGCAGTATTTT. Amino acid sequence: CASSLGDFPTDTQYF.

The chain employs TRBV28 and TRBJ2-7, with 9 bases aligning to TRBD2. The CDR3 spans 13 residues. J was trimmed by 0 bases and V by 10 bases; bases with no gene match: 4. CDR1 MDHEN and CDR2 SYDVKM come from the germline V gene. Here the CDR3 DNA reads TGTGCCACTAGCGGGGAAAGCTCCTACGAGCAGTACGTC. Its translation is CATSGESSYEQYV.

The rearrangement uses TRBV5-1 and TRBJ2-5, with 11 bases lining up with TRBD2. CDR3 length: 16 residues. The J segment lost 2 bases and the V segment lost 0 bases, leaving 3 bases of the junction unmatched. CDR1 and CDR2 from the germline V gene are SGHRS and YFSETQ. As DNA, the CDR3 is TGCGCCAGCAGCTTGGTGGGACTAGCGGAACAAGAGACCCAGTACTTC. This translates into CASSLVGLAEQETQYF.

The rearrangement links TRBV24-1 to TRBJ1-4; 7 positions match TRBD1. V dropped 3 bases and J dropped 8; count of bases not matched to a gene: 8. Germline V lookup: CDR1 KGHDR, CDR2 SFDVKD. This CDR3 has 15 residues. This CDR3 reads CATSDHRGGREKLFF. In DNA form, the CDR3 reads TGTGCCACCAGTGATCACAGGGGCGGACGGGAAAAACTGTTTTTT.

The chain is built from TRBV7-2 and TRBJ2-7, with a tentative D call TRBD2 (5 bases). The CDR3 runs 15 residues. Germline CDR1 reads SGHTA; CDR2 reads FQGNSA. Trimming pared 4 bases from V and 7 bases from J, leaving 20 bases between. The CDR3 DNA reads TGTGCCAGCAGCTCCTCGACGCAGGAGGATAGGGAGCAGTACTTC. The encoded protein is CASSSSTQEDREQYF.

This chain uses TRBV28 with TRBJ1-5; weak D call: TRBD1 (6 bases). The CDR3 runs 12 residues. CDR1 is MDHEN, CDR2 SYDVKM, per germline. With 4 bases removed from V and 9 bases from J, the gap between germline ends came to 10 bases. CDR3 region: CASSSGGPPQHF. The CDR3 DNA is TGTGCCAGCAGTTCCGGGGGGCCGCCCCAGCATTTT.

This clone occurred once. The genes are TRBV30 and TRBJ1-3; D may be TRBD1 (5 bases). Looked up from germline, CDR1 is GTSNPN and CDR2 is SVGIG (reference sequence). The ends were cut back, 4 bases at V and 6 bases at J, with 13 bases in the middle. This CDR3 has 13 amino acids. The CDR3 here is CAWNIKGLNTIYF. DNA for the CDR3: TGTGCCTGGAATATCAAGGGGCTAAACACCATATATTTT.

This chain joins TRBV5-4 and TRBJ1-3; maybe TRBD1 (5 bases). This CDR3 is built from 13 residues. Germline V gene sequence: CDR1 SGHNT, CDR2 YYREEE (reference sequence). Trimming took off 0 bases at V and 8 bases at J, with 9 bases between the two ends. CDR3 residues: CASSLGQGDTIYF. The DNA of the CDR3 is TGTGCCAGCAGCTTGGGACAAGGGGACACCATATATTTT.

The chain employs TRBV6-5 and TRBJ2-2; 7 bases are a match to TRBD2. Germline trimming cut 6 bases from V and 0 bases from J; bases unmatched to any gene: 4. The CDR3 loop spans 15 amino acids. The V gene's germline CDR1 is MNHEY and CDR2 SVGAGI. The CDR3 nucleotides read TGTGCCAGCAGGGTAGCGGGCCCGAACACCGGGGAGCTGTTTTTT. This gives the protein CASRVAGPNTGELFF.